This T cell receptor beta chain was sequenced during a study of radiotherapy plus CTLA-4 blockade in lung cancer. Study context: Objective responses arose in around a sixth of patients, and 31% experienced disease control.

This CDR3 comprises 14 residues. The ends were cut back, 0 bases at V and 2 bases at J, with 5 bases in the middle. Germline V gene lookup returns CDR1 SGDLS and CDR2 YYNGEE. Concerning this clone: Its antigen remains unknown. Distinct nucleotide sequences in the sample also encode this CDR3.

Study-wide results and caveats: Subsequent to radiotherapy plus ipilimumab, tumor-derived TCR clones underwent expansion in blood.

Here immunoSEQ multiplex PCR was the method, and the copy in TCRdb shows in-frame clones only, minus some. The sample lists 80,000 to 95,000 clones; about four fifths were seen once. Ipilimumab CTLA-4 blockade and focal radiation were given to patients with chemo-refractory metastatic non-small-cell lung cancer. The sequencing here drew on peripheral blood, taken from a patient treated with radiotherapy plus ipilimumab. The source of this sequence is a human donor with non-small cell lung cancer that progressed on radiotherapy plus ipilimumab. This chain links TRBV9 with TRBJ2-2, with D unclear. This CDR3 reads CASSVEGNTGELFF. The DNA of the CDR3 is TGTGCCAGCAGCGTAGAAGGAAACACCGGGGAGCTGTTTTTT.